This TCR beta chain was recorded in a study of blood T cell repertoires in COVID-19. Trimming cost V 7 bases and J 6 bases; bases outside gene matches: 7. CDR1 and CDR2 from the germline V gene are SQVTM and ANQGSEA. The CDR3 contains 12 residues. Some clones are missing from TCRdb's copy, which holds only in-frame ones; the method was immunoSEQ multiplex PCR. This sample has about 140,000 clones, with approximately 84% found just once. The clonotype was recovered from a woman aged 45 to 65 with acute COVID-19. The rearrangement joins TRBV29-1 to TRBJ2-7, with 9 bases matching TRBD1. The sample consisted of PBMCs or T cells enriched from blood (not recorded which). Written as DNA, the CDR3 is TGCAGCGCCGGGGACAGGGTTAGCGAGCAGTACTTC. It codes for CSAGDRVSEQYF.